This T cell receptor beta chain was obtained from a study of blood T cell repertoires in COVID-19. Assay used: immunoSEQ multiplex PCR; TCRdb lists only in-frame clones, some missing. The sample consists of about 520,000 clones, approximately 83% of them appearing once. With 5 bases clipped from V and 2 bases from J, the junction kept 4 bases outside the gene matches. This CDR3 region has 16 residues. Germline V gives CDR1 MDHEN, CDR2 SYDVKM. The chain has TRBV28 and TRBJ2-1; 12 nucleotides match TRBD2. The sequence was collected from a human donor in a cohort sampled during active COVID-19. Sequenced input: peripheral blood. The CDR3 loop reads CASSPPSGRAYNEQFF. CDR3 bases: TGTGCCAGCAGTCCCCCTAGCGGGAGGGCCTACAATGAGCAGTTCTTC.